This TCR beta chain was identified during a study of blood T cell repertoires in COVID-19. About the research overall: There were acute and convalescent COVID-19 samples, and they came from the United States, Italy and Spain. Sample material is recorded as cDNA or gDNA derived from T cells, B-cell-depleted T cells, or PBMCs.

The CDR3 covers 13 residues. Trimming removed 5 bases at V and 7 bases at J, with 14 bases between. Per the germline V gene, CDR1 is SGHAT and CDR2 is FQDESV (reference sequence). This clone was counted a single time. In the authors' methods: It was from reference gene primer amplification that nucleated cell counts were estimated. Repertoires were generated with immunoSEQ multiplex PCR, while TCRdb's copy carries only in-frame clones and drops some. For V, J and clone size, that table is used; D and trimming come from the DNA. The top ten hold under 4.5% of the sample, which has approximately 110,000 clones, approximately 85% seen once.

The sequence came from a man in his fifties or sixties with acute or convalescent COVID-19. The chain has TRBV11-1 and TRBJ1-2; unclear D gene. What was sequenced was peripheral blood. CDR3 in amino acids: CASSPPPLGGYTF. The CDR3 bases are TGTGCCAGCAGCCCACCCCCCCTCGGTGGCTACACCTTC.